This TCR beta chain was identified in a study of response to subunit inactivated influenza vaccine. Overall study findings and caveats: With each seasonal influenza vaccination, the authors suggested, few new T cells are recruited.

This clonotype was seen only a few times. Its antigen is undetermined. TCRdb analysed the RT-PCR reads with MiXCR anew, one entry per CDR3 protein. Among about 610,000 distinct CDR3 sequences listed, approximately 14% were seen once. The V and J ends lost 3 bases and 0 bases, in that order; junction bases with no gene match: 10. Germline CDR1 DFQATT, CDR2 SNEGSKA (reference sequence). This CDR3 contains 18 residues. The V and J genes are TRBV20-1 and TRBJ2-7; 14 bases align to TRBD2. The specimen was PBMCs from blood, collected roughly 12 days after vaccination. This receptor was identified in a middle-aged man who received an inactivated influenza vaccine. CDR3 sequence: CSASPTSGRAVSSYEQYF. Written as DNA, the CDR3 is TGCAGTGCTAGCCCGACTAGCGGGAGGGCCGTCAGCTCCTACGAGCAGTACTTC.